The 8 T cell receptor beta chains below come from one sample, sequenced in a study of blood T cell repertoires in COVID-19. Clones were read by immunoSEQ multiplex PCR, and TCRdb kept only the in-frame ones, dropping some. Of around 180,000 clones in the sample, about 85% are singletons; the top ten hold 2.1%. The material sequenced was peripheral blood. Source of these receptors: a man between 65 and 79 years old with active or convalescent COVID-19.

CDR3: CASSRPQAQGVGELFF. In DNA, the CDR3 is TGTGCCAGCAGCCGCCCCCAAGCACAGGGAGTCGGGGAGCTGTTTTTT. The V gene is TRBV7-9, the J gene TRBJ2-2, with D possibly being TRBD1 (6 bases). In germline, CDR1 is SEHNR, CDR2 FQNEAQ (reference sequence). The CDR3 runs 16 residues. V lost 5 bases and J 7 bases, leaving 20 bases between the germline ends.

This clone was seen a few times. The CDR3 reads CSTGEGAVQYF. The CDR3 DNA reads as TGTTCTACGGGGGAGGGAGCTGTGCAGTACTTC. This chain connects TRBV18 to TRBJ2-7; the match to TRBD2 covers 7 bases. Germline V lookup: CDR1 KGHSH, CDR2 LQKENI. There are 11 residues in the CDR3.

This clone appeared a few times. This rearrangement joins TRBV5-1 to TRBJ2-1, with TRBD2 matching over 8 bases. CDR3 length: 14 amino acids. CDR1 and CDR2 (germline): SGHRS, YFSETQ. The trim removed 0 bases at V and 7 bases at J, leaving 3 bases unmatched. The DNA for the CDR3 is TGCGCCAGCAGCTTGGAACTAGCGGTAAATGAGCAGTTCTTC. This gives the protein CASSLELAVNEQFF.

This rearrangement joins TRBV7-2 to TRBJ2-7; TRBD1 agrees at 8 bases. This CDR3 is 16 amino acids long. Germline trimming cut 1 base from V and 1 base from J; bases unmatched to any gene: 6. Germline lookup yields CDR1 SGHTA and CDR2 FQGNSA. DNA for the CDR3: TGTGCCAGCAGCTTAGGGGGGACAGGCGGGTCCTACGAGCAGTACTTC. This gives the protein CASSLGGTGGSYEQYF.

V gene TRBV7-9 combines with J gene TRBJ2-1, with 9 bases matching TRBD1. The ends lost 5 bases at V and 3 bases at J; junction bases unmatched: 8. Germline V gives CDR1 SEHNR, CDR2 FQNEAQ (reference sequence). The CDR3 length is 16 residues. CDR3 coding DNA: TGTGCCAGCAGCGGTGGGCCGGGACAGGGCTACAATGAGCAGTTCTTC. Translating it yields CASSGGPGQGYNEQFF.

Concerning this clone itself: A read error may account for a junction end that differs from germline. V is TRBV4-1 and J is TRBJ1-6; 8 bases fit TRBD1. In germline, CDR1 is MGHRA, CDR2 YSYEKL. There are 16 residues in the CDR3. The CDR3 loop reads CASSQVPFRGPSPLHF. The DNA of the CDR3 is TGCGCCAGCAGTCAAGTGCCCTTCAGGGGGCCTTCACCCCTCCACTTT.

V is TRBV3-1 (or the pseudogene TRBV3-2) and J is TRBJ1-6; TRBD1 aligns across 9 bases. The CDR3 loop spans 14 amino acids. In germline, CDR1 is LGHDT, CDR2 YNNKEL (reference sequence). J gave up 8 bases and V 4 bases, and 3 bases lay outside the gene matches. CDR3 region: CASSPRTGDSPLHF. The CDR3, as DNA: TGTGCCAGCAGCCCCCGGACAGGGGATTCACCCCTCCACTTT.

This chain uses TRBV5-6 with TRBJ2-4, with D tentatively TRBD1 (6 bases). CDR1 and CDR2 from the germline V gene are SGHDT and YYEEEE. The CDR3 is 13 residues long. Trimming cost V 1 base and J 8 bases, with 10 bases left between them. CDR3 bases: TGTGCCAGCAGCTTGACAGGGATATACATTCAGTACTTC. Translation gives CASSLTGIYIQYF.